This T cell receptor (beta chain) was profiled in a study of cytomegalovirus exposure and HLA in healthy donors. Overall study context: Researchers found that less than 90% of 300 to 450 genotyped donors fell within the Caucasian-associated ancestry cluster. Points from the study as a whole: Analysis was carried out at a later point, and it linked a missense DCLRE1C variant to TCR beta V- and J-gene trimming.

To note about this clone: Its antigen is undetermined.

There are 14 residues in the CDR3. Germline V gene data show CDR1 as SGHTS and CDR2 as YDEGEE. V trimming: 4 bases; J trimming: 6 bases; junction bases outside the gene matches: 7. PCR employed 60 Vbeta and 13 Jbeta primers. Clones were read by immunoSEQ multiplex PCR, and TCRdb kept only the in-frame ones, dropping some. Seen here are under 200,000 clones, around 80% observed once, and the top ten hold 1.7%. This chain links TRBV5-8 with TRBJ1-5, with 7 positions matching TRBD1. This TCR came from a middle-aged man in good health and CMV-seropositive. Sequenced material: PBMCs. The CDR3 is CASSGRGAIQPQHF. CDR3 nucleotide sequence: TGTGCCAGCAGCGGCAGGGGGGCCATTCAGCCCCAGCATTTT.